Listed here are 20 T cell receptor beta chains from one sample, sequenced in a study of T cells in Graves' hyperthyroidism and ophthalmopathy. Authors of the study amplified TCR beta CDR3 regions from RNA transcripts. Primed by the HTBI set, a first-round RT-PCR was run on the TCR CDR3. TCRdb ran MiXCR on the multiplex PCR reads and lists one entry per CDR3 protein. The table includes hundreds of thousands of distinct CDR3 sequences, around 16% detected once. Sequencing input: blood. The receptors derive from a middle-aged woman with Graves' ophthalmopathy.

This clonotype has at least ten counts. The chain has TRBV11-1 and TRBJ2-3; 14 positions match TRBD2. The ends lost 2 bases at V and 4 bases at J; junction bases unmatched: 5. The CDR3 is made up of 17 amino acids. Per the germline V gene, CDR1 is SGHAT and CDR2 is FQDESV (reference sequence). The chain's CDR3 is CASSLRGTSGGPDTQYF. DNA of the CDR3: TGTGCCAGCAGCTTACGCGGGACTAGCGGGGGTCCAGATACGCAGTATTTT.

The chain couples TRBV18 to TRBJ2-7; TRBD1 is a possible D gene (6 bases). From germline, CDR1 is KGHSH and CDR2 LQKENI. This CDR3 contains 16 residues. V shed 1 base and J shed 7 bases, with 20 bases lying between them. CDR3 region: CASSPRVGALGREQYF. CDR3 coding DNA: TGTGCCAGCTCACCACGAGTGGGGGCACTGGGAAGAGAGCAGTACTTC. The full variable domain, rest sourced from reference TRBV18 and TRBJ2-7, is NAGVMQNPRHLVRRRGQEARLRCSPMKGHSHVYWYRQLPEEGLKFMVYLQKENIIDESGMPKERFSAEFPKEGPSILRIQQVVRGDSAAYFCASSPRVGALGREQYFGPGTRLTVT.

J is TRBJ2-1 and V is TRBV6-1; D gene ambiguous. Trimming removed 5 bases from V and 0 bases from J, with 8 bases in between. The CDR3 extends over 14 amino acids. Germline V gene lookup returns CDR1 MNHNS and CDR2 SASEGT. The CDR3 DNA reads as TGTGCCAGCAGTAACCCGAGCTCCTACAATGAGCAGTTCTTC. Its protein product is CASSNPSSYNEQFF.

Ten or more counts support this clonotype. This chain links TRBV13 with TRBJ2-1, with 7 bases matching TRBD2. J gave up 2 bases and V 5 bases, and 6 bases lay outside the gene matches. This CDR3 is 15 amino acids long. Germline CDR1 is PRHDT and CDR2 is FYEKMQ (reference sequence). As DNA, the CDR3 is TGTGCCAGCAGCCGGCGCGGGGGAACCTACAATGAGCAGTTCTTC. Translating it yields CASSRRGGTYNEQFF.

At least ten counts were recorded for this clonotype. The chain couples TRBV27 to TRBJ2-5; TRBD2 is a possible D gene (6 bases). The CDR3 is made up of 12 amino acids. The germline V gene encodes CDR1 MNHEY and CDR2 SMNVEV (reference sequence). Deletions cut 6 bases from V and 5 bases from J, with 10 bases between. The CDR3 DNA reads TGTGCCAGCAGCCTAAGCGGGGAGACCCAGTACTTC. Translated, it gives CASSLSGETQYF.

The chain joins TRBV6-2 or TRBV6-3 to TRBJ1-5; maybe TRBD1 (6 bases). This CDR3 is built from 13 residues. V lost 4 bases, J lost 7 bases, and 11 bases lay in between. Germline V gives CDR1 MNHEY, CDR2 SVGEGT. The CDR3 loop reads CASSWGLRQPQHF. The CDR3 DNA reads TGTGCCAGCAGTTGGGGGCTCCGGCAGCCCCAGCATTTT.

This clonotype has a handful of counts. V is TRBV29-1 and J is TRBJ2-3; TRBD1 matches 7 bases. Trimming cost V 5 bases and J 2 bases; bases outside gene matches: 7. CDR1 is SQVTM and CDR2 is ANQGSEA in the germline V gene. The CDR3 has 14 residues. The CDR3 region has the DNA TGCAGCGTTCCCCCAGACAGGGCCACAGATACGCAGTATTTT. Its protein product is CSVPPDRATDTQYF.

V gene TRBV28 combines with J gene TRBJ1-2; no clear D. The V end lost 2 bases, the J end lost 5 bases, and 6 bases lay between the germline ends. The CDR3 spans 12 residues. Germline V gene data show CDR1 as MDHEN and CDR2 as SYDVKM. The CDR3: CASSLDPYGYTF. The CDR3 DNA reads TGTGCCAGCAGTTTAGACCCGTATGGCTACACCTTC.

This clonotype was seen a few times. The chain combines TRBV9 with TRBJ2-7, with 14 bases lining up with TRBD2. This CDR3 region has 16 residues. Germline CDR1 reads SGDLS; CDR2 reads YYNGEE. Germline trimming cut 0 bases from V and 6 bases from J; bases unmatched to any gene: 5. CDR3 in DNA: TGTGCCAGCAGCGTAGATCCCGGGACTAGCGGGAGCGAGCAGTACTTC. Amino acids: CASSVDPGTSGSEQYF.

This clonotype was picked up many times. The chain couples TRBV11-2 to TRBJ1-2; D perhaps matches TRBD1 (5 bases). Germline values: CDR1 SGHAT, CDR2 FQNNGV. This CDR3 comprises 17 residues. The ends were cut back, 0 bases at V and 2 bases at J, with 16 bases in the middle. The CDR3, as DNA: TGTGCCAGCAGCTTAGATCTTCAAGTGGCAGGGAACTATGGCTACACCTTC. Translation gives CASSLDLQVAGNYGYTF.

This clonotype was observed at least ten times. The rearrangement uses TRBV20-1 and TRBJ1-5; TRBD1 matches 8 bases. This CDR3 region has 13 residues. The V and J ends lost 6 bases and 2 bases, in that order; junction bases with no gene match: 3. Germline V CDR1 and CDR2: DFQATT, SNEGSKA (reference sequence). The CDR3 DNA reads TGCAGTGCCCTGGGACAGGGCAATCAGCCCCAGCATTTT. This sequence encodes CSALGQGNQPQHF.

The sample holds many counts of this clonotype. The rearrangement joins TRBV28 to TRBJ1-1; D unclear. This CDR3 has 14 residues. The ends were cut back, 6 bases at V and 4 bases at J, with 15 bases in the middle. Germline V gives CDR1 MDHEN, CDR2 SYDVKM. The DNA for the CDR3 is TGTGCCAGCAGAACCCCGACGTGGAGCACTGAAGCTTTCTTT. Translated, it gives CASRTPTWSTEAFF.

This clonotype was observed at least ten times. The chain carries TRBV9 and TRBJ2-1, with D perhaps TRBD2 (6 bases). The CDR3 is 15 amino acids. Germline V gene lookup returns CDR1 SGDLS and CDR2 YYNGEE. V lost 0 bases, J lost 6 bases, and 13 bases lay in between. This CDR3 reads CASSVGNSGLNEQFF. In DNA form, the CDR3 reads TGTGCCAGCAGCGTAGGGAATAGCGGTCTCAATGAGCAGTTCTTC.

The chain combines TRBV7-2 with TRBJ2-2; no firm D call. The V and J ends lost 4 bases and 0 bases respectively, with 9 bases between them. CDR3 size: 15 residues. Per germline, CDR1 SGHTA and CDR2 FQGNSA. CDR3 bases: TGTGCCAGCAGCTCCGTCCGCTCGAACACCGGGGAGCTGTTTTTT. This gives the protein CASSSVRSNTGELFF.

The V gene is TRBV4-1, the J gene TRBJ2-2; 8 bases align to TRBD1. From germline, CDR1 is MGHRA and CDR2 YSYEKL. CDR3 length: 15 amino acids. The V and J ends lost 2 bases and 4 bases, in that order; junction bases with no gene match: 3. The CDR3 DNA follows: TGCGCCAGCAGCCAACCGACAGGGGTCACCGGGGAGCTGTTTTTT. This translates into CASSQPTGVTGELFF.

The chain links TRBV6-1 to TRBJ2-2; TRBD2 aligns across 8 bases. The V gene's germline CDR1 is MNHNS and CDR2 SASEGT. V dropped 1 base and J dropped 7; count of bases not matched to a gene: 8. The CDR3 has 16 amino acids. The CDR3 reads CASSEGSGGPGGELFF. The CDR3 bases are TGTGCCAGCAGTGAAGGGAGCGGGGGACCTGGCGGGGAGCTGTTTTTT.

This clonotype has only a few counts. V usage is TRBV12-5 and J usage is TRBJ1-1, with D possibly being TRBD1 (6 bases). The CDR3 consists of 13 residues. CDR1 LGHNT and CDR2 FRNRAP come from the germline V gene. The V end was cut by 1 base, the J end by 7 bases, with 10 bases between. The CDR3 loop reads CASGLGLGGEAFF. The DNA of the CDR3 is TGTGCTAGTGGTTTGGGCCTAGGGGGTGAAGCTTTCTTT.

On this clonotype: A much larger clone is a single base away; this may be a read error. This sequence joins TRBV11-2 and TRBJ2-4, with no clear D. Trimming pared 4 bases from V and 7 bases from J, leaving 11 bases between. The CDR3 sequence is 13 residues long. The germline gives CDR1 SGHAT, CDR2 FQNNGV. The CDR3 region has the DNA TGTGCCAGCAGCTCAGAGTACGTGAACATTCAGTACTTC. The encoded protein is CASSSEYVNIQYF.

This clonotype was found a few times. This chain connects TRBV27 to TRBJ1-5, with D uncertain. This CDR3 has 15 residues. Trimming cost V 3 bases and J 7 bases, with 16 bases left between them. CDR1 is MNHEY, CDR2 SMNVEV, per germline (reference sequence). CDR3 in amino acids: CASSFSAGGRQPQHF. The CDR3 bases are TGTGCCAGCAGTTTCTCGGCAGGTGGACGCCAGCCCCAGCATTTT.

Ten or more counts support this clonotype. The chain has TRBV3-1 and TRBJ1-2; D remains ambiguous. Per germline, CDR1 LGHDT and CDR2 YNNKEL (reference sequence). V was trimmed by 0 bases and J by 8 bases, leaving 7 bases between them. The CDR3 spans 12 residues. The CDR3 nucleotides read TGTGCCAGCAGCCAAGATTCAAGGGGCTACACCTTC. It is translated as CASSQDSRGYTF.